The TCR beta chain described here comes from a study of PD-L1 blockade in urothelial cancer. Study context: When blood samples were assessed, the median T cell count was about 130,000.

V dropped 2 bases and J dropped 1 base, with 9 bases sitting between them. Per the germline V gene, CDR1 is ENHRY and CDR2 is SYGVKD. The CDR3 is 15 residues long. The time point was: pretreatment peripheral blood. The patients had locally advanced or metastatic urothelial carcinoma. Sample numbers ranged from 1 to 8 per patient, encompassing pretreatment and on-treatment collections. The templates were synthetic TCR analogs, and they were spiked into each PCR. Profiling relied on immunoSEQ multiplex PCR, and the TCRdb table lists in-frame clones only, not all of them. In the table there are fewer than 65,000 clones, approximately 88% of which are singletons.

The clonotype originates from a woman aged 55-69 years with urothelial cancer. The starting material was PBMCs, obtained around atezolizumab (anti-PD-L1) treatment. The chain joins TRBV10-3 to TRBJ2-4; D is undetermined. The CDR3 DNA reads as TGTGCCATCAGTGAGACCAGGTCGGCCAAAAACATTCAGTACTTC. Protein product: CAISETRSAKNIQYF.